Listed below are T cell receptor beta chains from one sample, sequenced in a study of T cells in Graves' hyperthyroidism and ophthalmopathy. TCRdb reprocessed the multiplex PCR reads with MiXCR, giving one entry per CDR3 protein. The table shows about 400,000 distinct CDR3 sequences, with roughly 13% occurring only once. Sequenced: blood. These receptors came from a woman between 18 and 29 years old with Graves' hyperthyroidism. Each CDR3 is given with its conserved first and last residue. The order of the fields is D gene, clone size, V gene, J gene, CDR3 protein, CDR3 DNA. A D gene is named only where the DNA matches it firmly. A clone size is listed for some rows: how often the clone was seen (once, few, many), or a class if it is expanded.

d_call: -; clone_size: few; v_call: TRBV7-2; j_call: TRBJ1-3; cdr3_aa: CASSAQRISGNTIYF; cdr3_nt: TGTGCCAGCAGCGCGCAACGGATCTCTGGAAACACCATATATTTT
d_call: -; clone_size: many; v_call: TRBV6-1; j_call: TRBJ1-2; cdr3_aa: CASKGPGYYGYTF; cdr3_nt: TGTGCCAGCAAGGGACCAGGCTACTATGGCTACACCTTC
d_call: TRBD1; clone_size: many; v_call: TRBV6-2/TRBV6-3; j_call: TRBJ2-7; cdr3_aa: CASKPGGPSEQYF; cdr3_nt: TGTGCCAGCAAGCCAGGGGGTCCTTCGGAGCAGTACTTC
d_call: -; clone_size: many; v_call: TRBV28; j_call: TRBJ2-3; cdr3_aa: CASSHPADTQYF; cdr3_nt: TGTGCCAGCAGCCACCCCGCAGATACGCAGTATTTT
d_call: -; clone_size: few; v_call: TRBV28; j_call: TRBJ1-1; cdr3_aa: CASSSRKRGGPEAFF; cdr3_nt: TGTGCCAGCAGTTCACGCAAGCGGGGGGGCCCTGAAGCTTTCTTT
d_call: TRBD2; clone_size: -; v_call: TRBV6-1; j_call: TRBJ2-2; cdr3_aa: CAILAGGAGELFF; cdr3_nt: TGTGCCATACTAGCGGGAGGCGCCGGGGAGCTGTTTTTT
d_call: -; clone_size: few; v_call: TRBV6-2/TRBV6-3; j_call: TRBJ2-3; cdr3_aa: CASSYSRPGEAGRTDTQYF; cdr3_nt: TGTGCCAGCAGTTACTCGCGCCCCGGGGAGGCGGGCCGCACAGATACGCAGTATTTT
d_call: TRBD1; clone_size: -; v_call: TRBV7-9; j_call: TRBJ1-5; cdr3_aa: CASSFGQGAYQPQHF; cdr3_nt: TGTGCCAGCAGCTTCGGACAGGGGGCCTATCAGCCCCAGCATTTT
d_call: -; clone_size: many; v_call: TRBV12-3/TRBV12-4; j_call: TRBJ1-2; cdr3_aa: CASSFSRVDGYTF; cdr3_nt: TGTGCCAGCAGTTTTTCCAGGGTGGATGGCTACACCTTC
d_call: TRBD1; clone_size: once; v_call: TRBV20-1; j_call: TRBJ1-1; cdr3_aa: CSAIHPWAGGHTEAFF; cdr3_nt: TGCAGTGCCATACATCCCTGGGCAGGGGGCCACACTGAAGCTTTCTTT
d_call: -; clone_size: many; v_call: TRBV6-1; j_call: TRBJ1-2; cdr3_aa: CASSSLGGDYGYTF; cdr3_nt: TGTGCCAGCAGCTCCTTAGGGGGTGACTATGGCTACACCTTC